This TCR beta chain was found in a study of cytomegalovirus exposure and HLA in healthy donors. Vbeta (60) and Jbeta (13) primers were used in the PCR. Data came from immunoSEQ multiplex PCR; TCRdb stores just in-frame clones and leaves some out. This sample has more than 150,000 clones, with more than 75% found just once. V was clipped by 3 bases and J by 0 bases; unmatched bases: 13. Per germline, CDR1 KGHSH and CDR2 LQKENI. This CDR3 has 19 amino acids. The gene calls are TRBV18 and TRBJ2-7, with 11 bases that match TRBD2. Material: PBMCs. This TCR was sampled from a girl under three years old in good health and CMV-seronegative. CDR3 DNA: TGTGCCAGCTCACCTCGCGGTCTTGCTAGCGGGAGGCCCTCCTACGAGCAGTACTTC. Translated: CASSPRGLASGRPSYEQYF.